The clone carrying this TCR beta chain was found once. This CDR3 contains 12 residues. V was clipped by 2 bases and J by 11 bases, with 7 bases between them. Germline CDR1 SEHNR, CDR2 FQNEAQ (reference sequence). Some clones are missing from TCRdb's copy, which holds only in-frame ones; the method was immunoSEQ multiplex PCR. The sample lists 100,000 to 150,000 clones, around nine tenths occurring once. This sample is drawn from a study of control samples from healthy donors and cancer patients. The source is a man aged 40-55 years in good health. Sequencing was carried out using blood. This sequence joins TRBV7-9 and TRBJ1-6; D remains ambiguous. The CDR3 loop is CASSLPLTPLHF. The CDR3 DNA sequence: TGTGCCAGCAGCTTACCTCTGACACCCCTCCACTTT.